Included here is one TCR beta chain sequence, with context. As yet, its antigen is unknown. This entry belongs to a study of graft-versus-host responses after intestinal transplantation. Findings and caveats of the study: Allografts carried high graft-versus-host to host-versus-graft clonal ratios in patients having graft-donor T cell macrochimerism. GvH clones surfaced in recipient marrow, some emerging earlier in ileum or blood.

Profiling relied on immunoSEQ multiplex PCR, and the TCRdb table lists in-frame clones only, not all of them. The sample carries approximately 100,000 clones, approximately 94% recorded once. Germline CDR1 is LGHNA and CDR2 is YNFKEQ. There are 20 residues in the CDR3. V was clipped by 0 bases and J by 8 bases; unmatched bases: 19. Specimen: unstimulated CD8+ T cells sorted from spleen or lymph node cells, collected before intestinal transplant. The rearrangement links TRBV4-2 to TRBJ2-1, with 10 bases fitting TRBD2. The TCR sequence derives from a human donor who received an intestinal transplant. In DNA, the CDR3 is TGTGCCAGCAGCCAAGAAATCGCTAGCGGGGGACCTGACCGGGTATATGAGCAGTTCTTC. Encoded protein: CASSQEIASGGPDRVYEQFF.